Given below is one T cell receptor (beta chain) in context. Its recognized antigen is unknown. No qualities accompany the bases; no much larger clone lies one base away. V gives up 0 bases and J gives up 4 bases, and the segment between their germline ends measures 6 bases. The germline V gene encodes CDR1 MNHEY and CDR2 SVGAGI. There are 14 amino acids in the CDR3, from cysteine to phenylalanine inclusive. The CDR3 DNA has 42 bases and is translated from base 1. This record comes from a study of post-analysis software for immune sequencing data (dated by TCRdb to about 2015). With regard to the full study: Recorded disease courses included relapsing-remitting, secondary progressive and progressive-relapsing multiple sclerosis, with some patients lacking subtype annotation. The patient repertoires were compared against around 11 previously published healthy control repertoires obtained from donors aged roughly 6 to 25 years. A subset of samples was prepared in parallel using single-end sample barcoding, then pooled and co-amplified after Illumina adapter ligation. Study-wide conclusions, independent of this receptor: When samples were clustered directly using the F measure, samples prepared in the same batch co-clustered strongly, which prompted a batch-effect correction. The multiple sclerosis patient group was slightly younger than the control group. Compared with controls, multiple sclerosis patients had significantly lower normalized Chao1 diversity, a finding suggesting substantial peripheral T-cell clonal expansion. Significantly higher frequencies in patients than in controls were found for five or six TRBV segments, including TRBV5-6, TRBV5-1 and TRBV20-1.

The library was built by means of PCR. These reads were obtained on an Illumina HiSeq 2500. Unique molecular identifiers were incorporated into TCR beta cDNA libraries to reduce PCR and sequencing biases. Per 1 to 10 million input T cells, approximately 500,000 cDNA molecules were obtained, such that each molecule approximated one T cell. Patient libraries were prepared and sequenced with the same protocol used for the earlier healthy control dataset. Within a given batch, samples were prepared together, multiplexed and sequenced on the same HiSeq lane. The published analysis was carried out like this. Raw barcoded reads were processed with MIGEC, discarding single-read molecular identifier groups before consensus assembly and CDR3 extraction. Clonotype tables were post-analysed with VDJtools, normalizing diversity by down-sampling all datasets to the smallest sample size. Repertoire overlap clustering matched CDR3 amino acid but not nucleotide sequences to correct batch-related cross-sample contamination. Using fastp at Q25 and MiXCR, TCRdb reprocessed the public reads and kept productive beta chains. Each CDR3 protein gets just one entry, which takes the most common genes and DNA from the rows behind it. These V and J calls are TCRdb output, not the study's own analysis. The sample records more than 500,000 distinct CDR3 sequences, around a third of which are singletons. Around 6.1% of the sample belongs to the ten largest clones.

TCR beta repertoires were profiled from peripheral blood of approximately 13 young patients with multiple sclerosis to demonstrate the VDJtools post-analysis software. The multiple sclerosis patients were children and adolescents ranging in age from roughly 6 to 15 years. This receptor was identified in a girl aged 2-17 years with multiple sclerosis. The specimen sequenced was blood. In this chain, TRBV6-5 is recombined with TRBJ2-2; tentative D gene TRBD2, with 6 bases matching. The CDR3 in this case is CASSYSEGTGELFF. The nucleotide sequence is given as TGTGCCAGCAGTTACTCGGAGGGCACCGGGGAGCTGTTTTTT.